One sample yielded the 15 T cell receptor beta chains listed below, sequenced in a study of blood T cell repertoires in COVID-19. TCRdb's copy holds only in-frame clones and misses some; the assay was immunoSEQ multiplex PCR. Counted here are 100,000 or so clones, 88% occurring once; the ten biggest clones make up under 7.5%. Material for sequencing was peripheral blood. These TCRs come from an older woman with acute or convalescent COVID-19.

This clone was found once. This rearrangement joins TRBV5-1 to TRBJ2-4, with D perhaps TRBD1 (5 bases). Germline CDR1 SGHRS, CDR2 YFSETQ. The ends were cut back, 0 bases at V and 9 bases at J, with 16 bases in the middle. The CDR3 totals 15 residues. CDR3 residues: CASSLVLGEEGIQYF. CDR3 nucleotides: TGCGCCAGCAGCTTGGTCCTAGGGGAAGAAGGCATTCAGTACTTC.

This clone was detected only once. V gene TRBV3-1 (or the pseudogene TRBV3-2) combines with J gene TRBJ2-1, with 11 positions matching TRBD1. J was trimmed by 8 bases and V by 2 bases; bases with no gene match: 2. Germline CDR1 is LGHDT and CDR2 is YNNKEL (reference sequence). The length of the CDR3 is 14 residues. CDR3 region: CASSQRDRGDEQFF. The CDR3 nucleotides read TGTGCCAGCAGCCAACGGGACAGGGGGGATGAGCAGTTCTTC.

This rearrangement joins TRBV19 to TRBJ1-1; 9 nucleotides align to TRBD1. Germline trimming cut 7 bases from V and 3 bases from J; bases unmatched to any gene: 6. This CDR3 is built from 14 residues. The germline CDR1 and CDR2 sequences are LNHDA and SQIVND (reference sequence). In DNA form, the CDR3 reads TGTGCCAGTACCATACAGGGGGCGCACACTGAAGCTTTCTTT. As protein: CASTIQGAHTEAFF.

V usage is TRBV24-1 and J usage is TRBJ2-1; TRBD2 matches 11 bases. This CDR3 comprises 16 residues. V dropped 5 bases and J dropped 10; count of bases not matched to a gene: 12. Germline CDR1 is KGHDR and CDR2 is SFDVKD. CDR3 residues: CATSGTSGSLTEEQFF. CDR3 DNA: TGTGCCACCAGTGGTACTAGCGGGAGCTTAACGGAGGAGCAGTTCTTC.

The V gene is TRBV12-3 or TRBV12-4, the J gene TRBJ2-7; 9 nucleotides line up with TRBD1. The CDR3 is 12 amino acids. CDR3 amino acids: CATHMGQGVFHV. The DNA of the CDR3 is TGTGCCACCCACATGGGACAGGGAGTATTCCACGTC.

This clone was recorded only once. This rearrangement joins TRBV28 to TRBJ1-5; TRBD1 matches 10 bases. Losses at the gene ends were 5 bases for V and 2 bases for J; bases not matched to a gene: 0. The germline V gene has CDR1 MDHEN and CDR2 SYDVKM. The CDR3 loop spans 14 amino acids. The CDR3 reads CASSGTGGNQPQHF. Here the CDR3 DNA reads TGTGCCAGCAGTGGGACAGGGGGCAATCAGCCCCAGCATTTT.

This clone was seen a single time. V gene TRBV5-1 combines with J gene TRBJ1-2; 7 bases match TRBD1. J gave up 3 bases and V 3 bases, and 8 bases lay outside the gene matches. CDR3 length equals 15 residues. Germline loops: CDR1 SGHRS, CDR2 YFSETQ. This CDR3 reads CASSSGTVLDYGYTF. The CDR3 bases are TGCGCCAGCAGCTCAGGGACAGTTCTGGACTATGGCTACACCTTC.

V and J are TRBV19 and TRBJ1-5; maybe TRBD1 (5 bases). This CDR3 has 14 amino acids. The V end lost 6 bases, the J end lost 1 base, and 10 bases lay between the germline ends. The germline V gene has CDR1 LNHDA and CDR2 SQIVND (reference sequence). The CDR3 region is CASRTGGSNQPQHF. The CDR3, as DNA: TGTGCCAGTAGAACTGGGGGGAGCAATCAGCCCCAGCATTTT.

This clone appeared a single time. The rearrangement joins TRBV9 to TRBJ1-2; D may be TRBD1 (5 bases). The CDR3 spans 16 residues. The germline V and J ends were trimmed by 4 bases and 4 bases, with 20 bases remaining between them. Germline loops: CDR1 SGDLS, CDR2 YYNGEE. The CDR3 nucleotides read TGTGCCAGCAGCCCCGGGGGACCGCCGGTGGCCTATGGCTACACCTTC. Its translation: CASSPGGPPVAYGYTF.

V and J are TRBV6-5 and TRBJ2-3; D possibly corresponds to TRBD2 (6 bases). CDR3 size: 11 residues. V was trimmed by 7 bases and J by 8 bases, leaving 10 bases between them. Germline CDR1 and CDR2: MNHEY and SVGAGI. Here the CDR3 DNA reads TGTGCCAGCACTATGGGGGGTACGCAGTATTTT. Protein: CASTMGGTQYF.

The chain is built from TRBV29-1 and TRBJ2-5, with TRBD2 identical over 13 bases. J was trimmed by 7 bases and V by 4 bases; bases with no gene match: 6. Germline V CDR1 and CDR2: SQVTM, ANQGSEA. This CDR3 has 14 amino acids. The CDR3 reads CSVGTSGRAGTQYF. The CDR3 DNA is TGCAGCGTTGGTACTAGCGGGAGGGCTGGGACCCAGTACTTC.

The chain is built from TRBV18 and TRBJ1-5; no firm D call. The V gene lost 4 bases and the J gene lost 7 bases, with 11 bases spanning the gap. Germline CDR1 KGHSH, CDR2 LQKENI. The CDR3 is 13 amino acids. CDR3 bases: TGTGCCAGCTCACAGTCGAGGGAACAGCCCCAGCATTTT. Its translation is CASSQSREQPQHF.

This sequence joins TRBV5-5 and TRBJ1-1, with D unresolved. The V gene lost 0 bases and the J gene lost 4 bases, with 7 bases spanning the gap. This CDR3 has 13 amino acids. Germline lookup yields CDR1 SGHKS and CDR2 YYEKEE (reference sequence). The CDR3 bases are TGTGCCAGCAGCTTGGGCCCGGGCACTGAAGCTTTCTTT. As protein: CASSLGPGTEAFF.

The rearrangement links TRBV28 to TRBJ2-7; 11 bases are a match to TRBD2. Trimming took 7 bases from V and 6 from J; bases not matched to a gene: 11. Germline V lookup: CDR1 MDHEN, CDR2 SYDVKM. The CDR3 has 15 residues. The CDR3 coding sequence is TGTGCCAGCACCACCATCGGGCTAGCGGGAGGCGAGCAGTACTTC. Translated: CASTTIGLAGGEQYF.

This rearrangement joins TRBV3-1 (or the pseudogene TRBV3-2) to TRBJ2-2; D is unclear. This CDR3 region has 14 residues. The V end was cut by 1 base, the J end by 5 bases, with 8 bases between. Germline V gives CDR1 LGHDT, CDR2 YNNKEL (reference sequence). This chain's CDR3 is CASSQVPMTGELFF. CDR3 coding DNA: TGTGCCAGCAGCCAAGTCCCTATGACCGGGGAGCTGTTTTTT.